This TCR beta chain was profiled in a study of shared clonotypes between healthy human individuals. Study results and limitations: The study sampled only blood, and tissue repertoires likely differ.

In germline, CDR1 is SGHNT, CDR2 YYREEE (reference sequence). V lost 0 bases to trimming and J lost 4 bases, with 13 bases between them. This CDR3 is 15 amino acids long. A deep-level run was used for the assay. Several immunoSEQ plates received, in even portions, the genomic DNA of each subset. Produced via immunoSEQ multiplex PCR; TCRdb's table is partial and in-frame only. The profile covers around 180,000 clones, with around 93% appearing a single time and about 0.067% taken by the ten largest. Concerning this clone: Antigen: not known.

Sample: naive CD4+ T cells sorted from blood. Noted subset: CD45RA+ positively selected. This sequence originates from a young woman in good health. The gene calls are TRBV5-4 and TRBJ1-1; D unresolved. The chain's CDR3 is CASSLASGSSTEAFF. In nucleotides, the CDR3 is TGTGCCAGCAGCTTGGCCTCTGGGTCAAGCACTGAAGCTTTCTTT.